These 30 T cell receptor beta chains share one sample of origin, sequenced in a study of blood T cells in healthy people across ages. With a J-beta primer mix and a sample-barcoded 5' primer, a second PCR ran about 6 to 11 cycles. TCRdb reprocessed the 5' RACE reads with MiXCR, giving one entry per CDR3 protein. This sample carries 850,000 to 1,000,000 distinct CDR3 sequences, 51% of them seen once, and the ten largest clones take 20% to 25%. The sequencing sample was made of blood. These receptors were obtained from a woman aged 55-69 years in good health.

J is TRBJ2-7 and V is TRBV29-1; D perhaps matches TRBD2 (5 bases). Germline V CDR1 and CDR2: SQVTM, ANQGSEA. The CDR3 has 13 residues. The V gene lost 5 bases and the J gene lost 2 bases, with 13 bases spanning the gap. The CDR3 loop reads CSVKLRGTYEQYF. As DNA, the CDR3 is TGCAGCGTTAAACTACGGGGAACCTACGAGCAGTACTTC.

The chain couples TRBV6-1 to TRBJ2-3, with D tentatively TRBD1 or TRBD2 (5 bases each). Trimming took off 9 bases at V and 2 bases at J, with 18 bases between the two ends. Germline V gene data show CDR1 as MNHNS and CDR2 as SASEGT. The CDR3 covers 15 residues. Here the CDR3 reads CASGPVRGTTDTQYF. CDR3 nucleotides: TGTGCCAGTGGTCCAGTCCGTGGGACCACAGATACGCAGTATTTT.

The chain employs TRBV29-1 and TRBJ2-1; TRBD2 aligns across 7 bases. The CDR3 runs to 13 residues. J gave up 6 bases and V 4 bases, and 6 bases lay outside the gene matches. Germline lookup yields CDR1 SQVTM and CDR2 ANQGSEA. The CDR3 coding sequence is TGCAGCGTTGGGACTAGGATGGCCAATGAGCAGTTCTTC. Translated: CSVGTRMANEQFF.

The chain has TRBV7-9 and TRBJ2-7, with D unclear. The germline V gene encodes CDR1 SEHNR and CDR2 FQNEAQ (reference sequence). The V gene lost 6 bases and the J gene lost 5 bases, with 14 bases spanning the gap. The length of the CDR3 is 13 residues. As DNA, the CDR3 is TGTGCCAGCAGAGACCTTACTCGCGACGAGCAGTACTTC. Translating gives CASRDLTRDEQYF.

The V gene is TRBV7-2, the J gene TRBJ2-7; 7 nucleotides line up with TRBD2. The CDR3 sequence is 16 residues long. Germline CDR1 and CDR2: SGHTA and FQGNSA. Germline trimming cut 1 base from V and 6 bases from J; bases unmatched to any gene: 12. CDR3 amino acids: CASSLGAGIGGGEQYF. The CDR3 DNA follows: TGTGCCAGCAGCTTAGGAGCGGGAATTGGGGGGGGCGAGCAGTACTTC.

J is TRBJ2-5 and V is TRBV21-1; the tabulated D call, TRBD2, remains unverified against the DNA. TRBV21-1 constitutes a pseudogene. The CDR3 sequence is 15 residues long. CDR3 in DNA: TGTGCCAGCAGCAAATTTCGGACTACCCAAGAGACCCAGTACTTC. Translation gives CASSKFRTTQETQYF.

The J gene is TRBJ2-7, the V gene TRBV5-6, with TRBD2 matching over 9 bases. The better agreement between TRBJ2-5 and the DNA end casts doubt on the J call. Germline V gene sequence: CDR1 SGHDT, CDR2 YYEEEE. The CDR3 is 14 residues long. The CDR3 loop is CASQRAGGRETQYF. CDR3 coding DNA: TGTGCCAGCCAAAGAGCGGGGGGCAGGGAGACCCAGTACTTC.

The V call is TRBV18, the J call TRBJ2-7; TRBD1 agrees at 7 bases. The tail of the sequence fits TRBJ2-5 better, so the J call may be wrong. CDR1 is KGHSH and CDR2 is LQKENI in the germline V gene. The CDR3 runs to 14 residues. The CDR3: CASSPSGTEETQYF. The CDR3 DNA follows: TGTGCCAGCTCACCTTCCGGGACAGAAGAGACCCAGTACTTC.

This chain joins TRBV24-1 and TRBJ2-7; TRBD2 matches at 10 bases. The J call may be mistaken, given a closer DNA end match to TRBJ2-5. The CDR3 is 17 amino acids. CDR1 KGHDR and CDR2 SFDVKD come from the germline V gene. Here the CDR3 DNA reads TGTGCCACCAGTGCCAGCGGGAGGGCCGTTAGCCAAGAGACCCAGTACTTC. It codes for CATSASGRAVSQETQYF.

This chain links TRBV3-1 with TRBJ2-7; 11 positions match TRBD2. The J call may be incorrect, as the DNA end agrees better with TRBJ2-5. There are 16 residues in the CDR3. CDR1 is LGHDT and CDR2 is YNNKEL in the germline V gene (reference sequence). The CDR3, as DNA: TGTGCCAGCAGCACCCCGGTGGGACTAGCGGAAGAGACCCAGTACTTC. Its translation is CASSTPVGLAEETQYF.

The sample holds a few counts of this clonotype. CDR3 protein: CATSREGGEGYTF. DNA for the CDR3: TGTGCCACCAGCAGAGAAGGGGGTGAGGGCTACACCTTC. The chain has TRBV15 and TRBJ1-2; tentative D call: TRBD1 (6 bases). This CDR3 has 13 residues. Germline V gene lookup returns CDR1 LNHNV and CDR2 YYDKDF (reference sequence). The V and J ends lost 0 bases and 8 bases respectively, with 10 bases between them.

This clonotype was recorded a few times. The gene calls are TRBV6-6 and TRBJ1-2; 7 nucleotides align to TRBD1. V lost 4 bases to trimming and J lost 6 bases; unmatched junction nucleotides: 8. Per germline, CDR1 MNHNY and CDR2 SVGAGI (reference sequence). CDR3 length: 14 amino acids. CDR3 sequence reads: CASSLDRQGNGYTF. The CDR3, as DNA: TGTGCCAGCAGTTTAGATAGACAGGGTAATGGCTACACCTTC.

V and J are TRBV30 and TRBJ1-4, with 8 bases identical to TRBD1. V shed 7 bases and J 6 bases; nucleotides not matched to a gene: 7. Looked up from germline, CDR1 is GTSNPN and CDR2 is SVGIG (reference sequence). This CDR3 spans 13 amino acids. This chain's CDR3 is CAYNTGGHEKLFF. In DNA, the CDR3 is TGTGCCTATAACACAGGGGGGCATGAAAAACTGTTTTTT.

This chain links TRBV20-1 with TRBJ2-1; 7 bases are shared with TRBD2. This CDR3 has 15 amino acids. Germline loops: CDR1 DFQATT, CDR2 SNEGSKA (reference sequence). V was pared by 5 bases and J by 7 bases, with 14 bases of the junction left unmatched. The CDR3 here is CSAGRRGGPGNEQFF. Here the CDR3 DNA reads TGCAGTGCTGGACGGAGGGGAGGGCCGGGGAATGAGCAGTTCTTC.

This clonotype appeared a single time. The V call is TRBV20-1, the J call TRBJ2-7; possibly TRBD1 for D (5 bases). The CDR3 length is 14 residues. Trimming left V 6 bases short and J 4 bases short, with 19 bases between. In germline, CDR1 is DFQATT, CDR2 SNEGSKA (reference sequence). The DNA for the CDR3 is TGCAGTGCGGCGCCGAGACAGCTCTTTTACGAGCAGTACTTC. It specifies CSAAPRQLFYEQYF.

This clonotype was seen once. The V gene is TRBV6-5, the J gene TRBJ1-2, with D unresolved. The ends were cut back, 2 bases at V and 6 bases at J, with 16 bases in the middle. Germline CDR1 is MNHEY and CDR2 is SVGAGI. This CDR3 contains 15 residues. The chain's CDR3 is CASSYRPAGGDGYTF. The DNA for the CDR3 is TGTGCCAGCAGTTACCGGCCGGCAGGAGGAGATGGCTACACCTTC.

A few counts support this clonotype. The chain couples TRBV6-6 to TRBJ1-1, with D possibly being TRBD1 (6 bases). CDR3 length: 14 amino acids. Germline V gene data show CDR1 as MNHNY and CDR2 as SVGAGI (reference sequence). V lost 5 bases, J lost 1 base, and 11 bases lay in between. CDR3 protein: CASSRGLENTEAFF. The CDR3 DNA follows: TGTGCCAGCAGTCGGGGGCTGGAGAACACTGAAGCTTTCTTT.

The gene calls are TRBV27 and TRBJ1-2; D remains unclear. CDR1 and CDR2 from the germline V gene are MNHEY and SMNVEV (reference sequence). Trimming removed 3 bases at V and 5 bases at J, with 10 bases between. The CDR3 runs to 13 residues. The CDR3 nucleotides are TGTGCCAGCAGTTTTACGAGGAATTATGGCTACACCTTC. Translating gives CASSFTRNYGYTF.

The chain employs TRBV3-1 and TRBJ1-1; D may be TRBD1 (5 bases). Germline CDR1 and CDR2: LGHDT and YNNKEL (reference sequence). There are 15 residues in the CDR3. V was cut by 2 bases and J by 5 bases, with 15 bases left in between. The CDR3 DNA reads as TGTGCCAGCAGCCAAAACCCCTCGGGGGAAACTGAAGCTTTCTTT. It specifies CASSQNPSGETEAFF.

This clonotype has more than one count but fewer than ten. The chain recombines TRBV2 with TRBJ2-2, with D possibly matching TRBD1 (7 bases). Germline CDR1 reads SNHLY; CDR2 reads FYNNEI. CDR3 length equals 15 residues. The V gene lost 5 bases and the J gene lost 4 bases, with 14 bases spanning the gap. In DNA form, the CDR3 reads TGTGCCAGCAGTCTCAGGGGGGCGTCCACCGGGGAGCTGTTTTTT. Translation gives CASSLRGASTGELFF.

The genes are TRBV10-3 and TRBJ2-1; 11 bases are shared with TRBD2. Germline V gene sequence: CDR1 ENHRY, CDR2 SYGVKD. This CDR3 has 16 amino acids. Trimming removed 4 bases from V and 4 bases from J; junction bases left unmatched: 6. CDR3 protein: CAISGTGTSGYNEQFF. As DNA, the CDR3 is TGTGCCATCAGTGGGACCGGGACTAGCGGTTACAATGAGCAGTTCTTC.

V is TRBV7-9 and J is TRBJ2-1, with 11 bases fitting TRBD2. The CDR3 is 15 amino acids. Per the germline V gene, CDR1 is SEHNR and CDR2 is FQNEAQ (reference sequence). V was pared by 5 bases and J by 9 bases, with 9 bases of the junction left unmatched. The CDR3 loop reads CASSPRLAGRSEQFF. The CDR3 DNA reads TGTGCCAGCAGCCCAAGACTAGCGGGACGATCTGAGCAGTTCTTC.

CDR3 in amino acids: CASSQAVAETQYF. Here the CDR3 DNA reads TGCGCCAGCAGCCAAGCTGTTGCAGAGACCCAGTACTTC. The chain couples TRBV4-3 to TRBJ2-5, with unresolved D. The CDR3 has 13 amino acids. CDR1 is LGHNA and CDR2 is YSLEER in the germline V gene. V was trimmed by 1 base and J by 4 bases, leaving 7 bases between them.

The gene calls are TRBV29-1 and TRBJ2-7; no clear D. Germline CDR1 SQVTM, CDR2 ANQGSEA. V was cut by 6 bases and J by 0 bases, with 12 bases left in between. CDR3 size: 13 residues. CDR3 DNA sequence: TGCAGCGTCCACACACCCACCTCCTACGAGCAGTACTTC. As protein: CSVHTPTSYEQYF.

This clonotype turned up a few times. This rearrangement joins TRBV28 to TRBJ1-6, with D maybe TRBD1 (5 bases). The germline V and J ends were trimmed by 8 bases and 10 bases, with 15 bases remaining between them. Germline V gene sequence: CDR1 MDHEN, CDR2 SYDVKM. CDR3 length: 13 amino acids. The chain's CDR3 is CASFRAGSSPLHF. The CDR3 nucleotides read TGTGCCAGCTTCAGGGCAGGGTCATCACCCCTCCACTTT.

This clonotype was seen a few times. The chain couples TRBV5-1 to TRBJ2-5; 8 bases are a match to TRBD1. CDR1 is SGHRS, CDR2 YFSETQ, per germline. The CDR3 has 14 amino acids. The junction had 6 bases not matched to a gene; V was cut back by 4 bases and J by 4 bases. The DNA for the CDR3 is TGCGCCAGCAGCAAGGACAGGGCTAGAGAGACCCAGTACTTC. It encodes CASSKDRARETQYF.

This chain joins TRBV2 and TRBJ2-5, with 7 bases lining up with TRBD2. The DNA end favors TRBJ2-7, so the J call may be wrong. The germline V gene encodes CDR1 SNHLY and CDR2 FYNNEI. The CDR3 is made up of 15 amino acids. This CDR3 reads CASSVEWAGAYEQYF. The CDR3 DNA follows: TGTGCCAGCAGTGTAGAGTGGGCGGGAGCTTACGAGCAGTACTTC.

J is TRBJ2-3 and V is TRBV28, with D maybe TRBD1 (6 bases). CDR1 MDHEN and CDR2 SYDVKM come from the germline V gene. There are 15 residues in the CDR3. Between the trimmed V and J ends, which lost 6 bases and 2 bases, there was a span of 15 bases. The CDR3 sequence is CASRTPGQTTDTQYF. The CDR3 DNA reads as TGTGCCAGCAGGACACCGGGACAAACCACAGATACGCAGTATTTT.

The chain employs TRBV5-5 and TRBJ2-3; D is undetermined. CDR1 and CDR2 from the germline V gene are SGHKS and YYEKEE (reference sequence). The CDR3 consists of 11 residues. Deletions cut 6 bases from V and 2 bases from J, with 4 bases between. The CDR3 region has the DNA TGTGCCAGCACGGTCACAGATACGCAGTATTTT. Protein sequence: CASTVTDTQYF.

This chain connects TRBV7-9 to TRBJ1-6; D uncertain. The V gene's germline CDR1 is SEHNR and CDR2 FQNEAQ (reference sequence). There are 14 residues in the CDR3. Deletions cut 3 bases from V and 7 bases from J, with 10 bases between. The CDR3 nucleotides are TGTGCCAGCAGCTTGGATAGGAGCAATTCACCCCTCCACTTT. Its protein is CASSLDRSNSPLHF.